This paragraph covers one T cell receptor beta chain sequence. Libraries were prepared by immunoSEQ multiplex PCR; TCRdb keeps only in-frame clonotypes and omits some of them. The sample yields 13,000 or so clones, 88% seen once. This entry belongs to a study of high-grade serous ovarian cancer treatment subgroups. This CDR3 has 13 residues. The V end was cut by 4 bases, the J end by 2 bases, with 8 bases between. Germline V gene lookup returns CDR1 LNHDA and CDR2 SQIVND (reference sequence). The tumor samples were collected prior to definitive surgery or chemotherapy. The source is a human donor with high-grade serous ovarian cancer. The sample taken for sequencing was tumor tissue. The chain couples TRBV19 to TRBJ1-2; D call uncertain. The CDR3 DNA is TGTGCCAGTAGTACACAAGACAACTATGGCTACACCTTC. This sequence encodes CASSTQDNYGYTF.